The entry below describes one T cell receptor beta chain. This sample was included in a study of blood T cell repertoires in COVID-19. In the study overall: There were acute and convalescent COVID-19 samples, and they came from the United States, Italy and Spain. T cells, B-cell-depleted T cells, or PBMCs provided the cDNA or gDNA that served as material.

This CDR3 is 17 amino acids long. Germline values: CDR1 SGDLS, CDR2 YYNGEE. With 1 base clipped from V and 9 bases from J, the junction kept 14 bases outside the gene matches. In Cohort 3, a recovered donor had either two negative PCRs, clearance, or symptom resolution. How the authors handled the data: By means of reference gene primer amplification, nucleated cell counts were estimated. The repertoire was sequenced with immunoSEQ multiplex PCR; TCRdb's copy has only in-frame clones and lacks some. The DNA gave D and trimming, while V, J and clone size come from that table. Of some 200,000 clones listed, around 87% are singletons.

The chain has TRBV9 and TRBJ2-1, with 9 positions matching TRBD2. The sequence was obtained from a woman in her thirties who had recovered from COVID-19. The specimen sequenced was PBMCs or T cells enriched from blood (not recorded which). For the CDR3, the DNA is TGTGCCAGCAGCGTAAATTCCGGTGGCGGGAGGGCCTTTGAGCAGTTCTTC. As protein: CASSVNSGGGRAFEQFF. The entire variable domain, with the rest obtained from reference TRBV9 and TRBJ2-1, is as follows: DSGVTQTPKHLITATGQRVTLRCSPRSGDLSVYWYQQSLDQGLQFLIQYYNGEERAKGNILERFSAQQFPDLHSELNLSSLELGDSALYFCASSVNSGGGRAFEQFFGPGTRLTVL.